This T cell receptor beta chain was sequenced in a study of T cells in Graves' hyperthyroidism and ophthalmopathy. General study findings and limits: In blood, most of the thyroid clonotypes expanded above 0.001 were also present.

This CDR3 is built from 13 residues. J was trimmed by 5 bases and V by 6 bases; bases with no gene match: 3. Germline V lookup: CDR1 MNHNS, CDR2 SASEGT. Disease duration was under 3 months in the ophthalmopathy patients, who also had a Clinical Activity Score of at least 3 and a NOSPECS grade of at least 4. Every diagnosis used clinical symptoms, serum thyroxine and TRAb, thyroid ultrasound and orbital computed tomography. The PBMCs were taken from over 9.5 ml of fresh peripheral blood. As concerns this clonotype: Its specificity is not known.

TCR beta CDR3 sequences were amplified from RNA transcripts. First-round RT-PCR targeting the TCR CDR3 was performed with the HTBI primer set. TCRdb re-called the multiplex PCR reads with MiXCR, one entry per CDR3 protein. The sample yields 250,000 to 300,000 distinct CDR3 sequences, around a fifth seen once. Sequencing was performed on blood. The source is a man aged 50 or older with Graves' ophthalmopathy. The chain is built from TRBV6-1 and TRBJ2-1, with 8 bases lining up with TRBD2. This CDR3 is CASRTSADNEQFF. CDR3 DNA sequence: TGTGCCAGCAGGACTAGCGCCGACAATGAGCAGTTCTTC.